Detailed here is one TCR beta chain. Its antigen is undetermined. The sample comes from a study of PD-1 blockade in mismatch repair-deficient tumors. About the research overall: All were previously treated, progressing patients with approximately 12 mismatch repair-deficient cancer types.

The germline V gene encodes CDR1 SGHRS and CDR2 YFSETQ. The CDR3 has 16 residues. Trimming removed 6 bases from V and 4 bases from J; junction bases left unmatched: 12. All patients were mismatch repair deficient, assessed by either PCR or immunohistochemistry. Using immunoSEQ multiplex PCR, the repertoire was profiled, and TCRdb retains in-frame clones only, with some absent. Among 75,000 to 80,000 clones, 65% to 85% were seen once, and the ten largest hold roughly 6%. Study outcomes and limitations: Tumor-resident clones, often undetectable pretreatment in blood, expanded then contracted after pembrolizumab.

The TCR comes from an adult with mismatch repair-deficient cancer. The chain combines TRBV5-1 with TRBJ1-1; TRBD1 matches at 10 bases. The sequences come from peripheral blood, collected 44 weeks after starting pembrolizumab. CDR3 loop: CASTLGDRGSGTEAFF. In nucleotides, the CDR3 is TGCGCCAGCACCCTCGGGGACAGGGGTAGTGGCACTGAAGCTTTCTTT. Full variable domain (rest looked up from reference TRBV5-1 and TRBJ1-1): KAGVTQTPRYLIKTRGQQVTLSCSPISGHRSVSWYQQTPGQGLQFLFEYFSETQRNKGNFPGRFSGRQFSNSRSEMNVSTLELGDSALYLCASTLGDRGSGTEAFFGQGTRLTVV.